This T cell receptor (beta chain) was sequenced for a study of blood T cell repertoires in COVID-19. The table came from immunoSEQ multiplex PCR; TCRdb's copy has only in-frame clones and leaves some out. The data hold 89,000 or so clones, with roughly 90% observed a single time. Looked up from germline, CDR1 is LNHDA and CDR2 is SQIVND (reference sequence). The CDR3 is made up of 17 amino acids. Trimming took 2 bases from V and 2 from J; bases not matched to a gene: 7. The sequenced sample consisted of peripheral blood. This sequence was found in a man in his fifties with COVID-19, enrolled during active disease. The V and J genes are TRBV19 and TRBJ1-5, with TRBD1 identical over 9 bases. CDR3 in DNA: TGTGCCAGTAGTATACGTGTCTGGGACAGGGGCAATCAGCCCCAGCATTTT. Translated, it gives CASSIRVWDRGNQPQHF.